The rows below give T cell receptor beta chains drawn from one sample of a study of blood T cell repertoires in COVID-19. The assay was immunoSEQ multiplex PCR, and TCRdb's table has in-frame clones only and misses some. The sample carries approximately 170,000 clones, about 81% recorded once. Sequencing used peripheral blood. All receptors derive from a human donor in a cohort sampled during active COVID-19. Each CDR3 is given with its conserved first and last residue. D genes are given only for firm matches. Rows give clone size only sometimes, using once, few, many, or a class for an expanded clone.

j_call | v_call | d_call | clone_size | cdr3_nt | cdr3_aa
TRBJ1-2 | TRBV7-2 | TRBD1 | - | TGTGCCAGCAGCTTAGCCCCTCAGGGGGTACGGAACTATGGCTACACCTTC | CASSLAPQGVRNYGYTF
TRBJ2-1 | TRBV7-6 | TRBD2 | - | TGTGCCAGCAGCTTATCGCTAGCGGGGAGCTCCTACAATGAGCAGTTCTTC | CASSLSLAGSSYNEQFF
TRBJ1-1 | TRBV12-3/TRBV12-4 | - | - | TGTGCCAGCAGCTTGGTCGGGACTGAAGCTTTCTTT | CASSLVGTEAFF
TRBJ2-3 | TRBV9 | TRBD2 | few | TGTGCCAGCAGCGTAGAGGCTAGCGGGGGGGACACAGATACGCAGTATTTT | CASSVEASGGDTDTQYF
TRBJ1-1 | TRBV29-1 | - | - | TGCAGCCCCACTCGGGGGAACACTGAAGCTTTCTTT | CSPTRGNTEAFF
TRBJ2-1 | TRBV27 | - | - | TGTGCCAGCAGTTTATTGCTCGCCGGGAATGAGCAGTTCTTC | CASSLLLAGNEQFF
TRBJ2-1 | TRBV4-1 | - | - | TGCGCCAGCAGCCAAGATCCGGGTTCCAGGGACAATGAGCAGTTCTTC | CASSQDPGSRDNEQFF
TRBJ2-7 | TRBV19 | TRBD1 | - | TGTGCCAGTAGTATCCCCGCAGGGGGCTCCTACGAGCAGTACTTC | CASSIPAGGSYEQYF
TRBJ1-5 | TRBV19 | TRBD1 | - | TGTGCCAGTAGTCCGACGAACAGGGGGTGGCAGCCCCAGCATTTT | CASSPTNRGWQPQHF
TRBJ2-1 | TRBV7-9 | TRBD2 | once | TGTGCCAGCAGCTTATCTAGCGGGGGGGCGGATGAGCAGTTCTTC | CASSLSSGGADEQFF
TRBJ2-1 | TRBV24-1 | - | - | TGTGCCACCAGTGACCCAGGACAGTACAATGAGCAGTTCTTC | CATSDPGQYNEQFF
TRBJ1-6 | TRBV11-2 | - | - | TGTGCCAGCAGCTTCCCCCCCGTCCAGGGGAGTTCACCCCTCCACTTT | CASSFPPVQGSSPLHF
TRBJ2-7 | TRBV29-1 | TRBD1 | - | TGCAGCGTTGAAGTGAGAGGGGGACAGGCTACCTACGAGCAGTACTTC | CSVEVRGGQATYEQYF
TRBJ2-3 | TRBV7-2 | TRBD2 | - | TGTGCCAGCAGCCTGGGACTAGCGATCACAGATACGCAGTATTTT | CASSLGLAITDTQYF
TRBJ1-1 | TRBV6-5 | - | - | TGTGCCAGCCGTTTTAGGGGCACTGAAGCTTTCTTT | CASRFRGTEAFF
TRBJ2-7 | TRBV10-3 | TRBD1 | - | TGTGCCATCAGTGAGTCTTCAGAATCCGACAGGGAGAACTACGAGCAGTACTTC | CAISESSESDRENYEQYF
TRBJ2-7 | TRBV5-4 | TRBD2 | once | TGTGCCAGCAGCTCTGCTAGCGGGAGACTCCCCTACGAGCAGTACTTC | CASSSASGRLPYEQYF
TRBJ2-3 | TRBV6-1 | TRBD2 | - | TGTGCCAGCACACCTTTAGCGGGGAGTATTGGTACGCAGTATTTT | CASTPLAGSIGTQYF
TRBJ2-1 | TRBV13 | - | - | TGTGCCAGCAGCTTAGAGTGGGGGGACAGCTCGAGCTCCTACAATGAGCAGTTCTTC | CASSLEWGDSSSSYNEQFF
TRBJ2-5 | TRBV15 | TRBD1 | - | TGTGCCACCATCGCTTATCTCGGGACAGGGGGTCCAGAGACCCAGTACTTC | CATIAYLGTGGPETQYF
TRBJ1-1 | TRBV29-1 | TRBD1 | few | TGCAGCGTTGCCGGGACAGGGTACACTGAAGCTTTCTTT | CSVAGTGYTEAFF
TRBJ2-5 | TRBV5-1 | TRBD2 | - | TGCGCCAGCAGCTTGTCCGACTTTGGGAGGGCAGAGACCCAGTACTTC | CASSLSDFGRAETQYF
TRBJ1-6 | TRBV28 | TRBD1 | few | TGTGCCAGCAGTCCGACGGAGGGGGCAAGGTATAATTCACCCCTCCACTTT | CASSPTEGARYNSPLHF
TRBJ2-1 | TRBV11-2 | TRBD2 | - | TGTGCCAGCAGCTTCATTCCCTCGGGACTACAGTCGGGCGAGCAGTTCTTC | CASSFIPSGLQSGEQFF
TRBJ2-1 | TRBV28 | - | - | TGTGCCAGCAGTTTCTCTGGGGGGATGGGTGAGCAGTTCTTC | CASSFSGGMGEQFF
TRBJ2-1 | TRBV10-2 | TRBD2 | once | TGCGCCAGCAGGACTAGCGGGATTTACAATGAGCAGTTCTTC | CASRTSGIYNEQFF
TRBJ2-5 | TRBV7-3 | TRBD2 | few | TGTGCCAGCAGCTCGACTAGCGGGAGGGGTCTAGAGACCCAGTACTTC | CASSSTSGRGLETQYF
TRBJ1-1 | TRBV28 | - | - | TGTGCCAGCACTTCGGGCAGGGTCGCTAAAGCTTTCTTT | CASTSGRVAKAFF
TRBJ2-5 | TRBV5-1 | - | few | TGCGCCAGCAGCGAGGGACAGAGGGACTCTCTTACGGACTTC | CASSEGQRDSLTDF
TRBJ2-5 | TRBV27 | TRBD2 | - | TGTGCCAGCAGCCGCGGGACTAGCGGGAGGTCAGAGACCCAGTACTTC | CASSRGTSGRSETQYF
TRBJ1-1 | TRBV28 | - | - | TGTGCCAGCAGCGGGGGAGTAAAGAACACTGAAGCTTTCTTT | CASSGGVKNTEAFF
TRBJ2-1 | TRBV3-1/TRBV3-2 | - | - | TGTGCCAGCAGCCAAGGTCCGGGTGAGCAGTTCTTC | CASSQGPGEQFF
TRBJ2-1 | TRBV21-1 | - | - | TGTGCCAGCAGCAAAGATCTAGCGGCCCTTTACAATGAGCAGTTCTTC | CASSKDLAALYNEQFF
TRBJ1-1 | TRBV6-2/TRBV6-3 | - | - | TGTGCCAGCAACCCTATAGAACGGAACACTGAAGCTTTCTTT | CASNPIERNTEAFF
TRBJ2-1 | TRBV7-8 | TRBD1 | few | TGTGCCAGCAGCCTAACAGGGGGCCCCTACAATGAGCAGTTCTTC | CASSLTGGPYNEQFF
TRBJ2-4 | TRBV18 | - | few | TGTGCCAGCTCACCGACTAGCGCAGGGGGAGACATTCAGTACTTC | CASSPTSAGGDIQYF
TRBJ2-6 | TRBV27 | TRBD1 | once | TGTGCCAGCAGTGACATACAGGGGGCTGGGGCCAACGTCCTGACTTTC | CASSDIQGAGANVLTF
TRBJ1-1 | TRBV9 | TRBD1 | - | TGTGCCAGCAGCCGAGGGGACAGGGCTGAAGCTTTCTTT | CASSRGDRAEAFF
TRBJ1-2 | TRBV18 | - | - | TGTGCCAGCTCAGTCACAGACTATGGCTACACCTTC | CASSVTDYGYTF
TRBJ2-7 | TRBV5-6 | - | many | TGTGCCAGCAGCTCATCAAACGGGATGACACCCTACGAGCAGTACTTC | CASSSSNGMTPYEQYF
TRBJ2-3 | TRBV21-1 | - | - | TGTGCCAGCAGCAAAGATCATGCTAGCGTTAAACCCGCCGCCACAGATACGCAGTATTTT | CASSKDHASVKPAATDTQYF
TRBJ2-5 | TRBV11-2 | TRBD2 | - | TGTGCCAGCAGCTTAAGGCTAGCGGGGGGGCAAGAGACCCAGTACTTC | CASSLRLAGGQETQYF
TRBJ2-7 | TRBV30 | - | once | TGTGCCTGGAGTGTGAGGGCAGCCCGCTCCTACGAGCAGTACTTC | CAWSVRAARSYEQYF
TRBJ2-3 | TRBV12-5 | TRBD2 | few | TGTGCTAGTGGTTTGGTACCCCTAGCCCTCGGACTAGCGGCAAATACGCAGTATTTT | CASGLVPLALGLAANTQYF
TRBJ2-1 | TRBV29-1 | TRBD1 | - | TGCAGCGTACCGGGACAGGTAAACAATGAGCAGTTCTTC | CSVPGQVNNEQFF